This passage covers 26 T cell receptor beta chains from one sample sequenced in a study of cytomegalovirus exposure and HLA in healthy donors (dated by TCRdb to the late 2010s). The protocol used for the library was the immunoSEQ multiplex PCR assay. For the multiplex PCR, a mixture combining 60 forward primers for TCR Vbeta segments and 13 reverse primers for TCR Jbeta segments was used. TCRdb took this table from immuneACCESS and kept in-frame rearrangements with V and J called. Such tables lack part of the clones; where checked against another copy, unresolved V genes explain under half of the gap, and the rest is unexplained. The sample data list 95,000 to 150,000 clones, and 80% of these were observed just once. The ten largest account for 7.5% to 9% of the sample. Sequences were obtained from PBMCs. Source of these receptors: a female donor in good health and CMV-seropositive.

The J gene is TRBJ1-5, the V gene TRBV18; 8 positions agree with TRBD1. Germline V lookup: CDR1 KGHSH, CDR2 LQKENI. The CDR3 contains 15 residues. The trim removed 3 bases at V and 7 bases at J, leaving 8 bases unmatched. This CDR3 reads CASSPSQGAGQPQHF. The CDR3 coding sequence is TGTGCCAGCTCACCGAGTCAGGGGGCGGGGCAGCCCCAGCATTTT.

This chain uses TRBV30 with TRBJ1-5, with D unresolved. The CDR3 length is 12 residues. Trimming stripped 2 bases from V and 4 bases from J, with 6 bases between. CDR1 is GTSNPN and CDR2 is SVGIG in the germline V gene (reference sequence). This CDR3 reads CAWSPGNQPQHF. In DNA form, the CDR3 reads TGTGCCTGGAGTCCGGGGAATCAGCCCCAGCATTTT.

This clone was recorded a few times. The CDR3 DNA sequence: TGTGCCAGCAGTCGTGACAGGGCGAAGGAGCAGTACTTC. Translation: CASSRDRAKEQYF. V gene TRBV2 combines with J gene TRBJ2-7; TRBD1 matches 7 bases. The V segment lost 5 bases and the J segment 7 bases; nucleotides outside the gene matches: 8. CDR3 length: 13 amino acids. The germline gives CDR1 SNHLY, CDR2 FYNNEI. Looking up the rest from reference TRBV2 and TRBJ2-7 gives the full variable domain: EPEVTQTPSHQVTQMGQEVILRCVPISNHLYFYWYRQILGQKVEFLVSFYNNEISEKSEIFDDQFSVERPDGSNFTLKIRSTKLEDSAMYFCASSRDRAKEQYFGPGTRLTVT.

V usage is TRBV27 and J usage is TRBJ1-3, with D hard to call. The CDR3 spans 15 residues. The germline V and J ends were trimmed by 2 bases and 0 bases, with 8 bases remaining between them. CDR1 is MNHEY and CDR2 is SMNVEV in the germline V gene (reference sequence). DNA of the CDR3: TGTGCCAGCAGTTTACATGGGCCCTCTGGAAACACCATATATTTT. This codes for CASSLHGPSGNTIYF.

This clone came up once. The CDR3 DNA reads as TGCGCCAGCAGCCCAGGGGCGGGACAGTACTATGGCTACACCTTC. Its translation is CASSPGAGQYYGYTF. This chain links TRBV5-1 with TRBJ1-2; 7 bases align to TRBD1. J gave up 3 bases and V 4 bases, and 9 bases lay outside the gene matches. Germline CDR1 and CDR2: SGHRS and YFSETQ. The CDR3 covers 15 residues.

With regard to this clone: The germline gene is not matched at one end of the junction; a read error may be the cause. This sample includes further DNA sequences coding for the same CDR3. V gene TRBV25-1 combines with J gene TRBJ2-3; no clear D gene. The germline gives CDR1 MGHDK, CDR2 SYGVNS. The CDR3 runs to 16 residues. The CDR3 reads CASLPQAPPSTDTQYF. As DNA, the CDR3 is TGTGCCAGCTTGCCGCAGGCACCTCCGAGCACGGATACGCAGTATTTT.

The chain employs TRBV5-4 and TRBJ1-1; D uncertain. Trimming took off 2 bases at V and 4 bases at J, with 6 bases between the two ends. The CDR3 has 12 amino acids. The germline V gene has CDR1 SGHNT and CDR2 YYREEE (reference sequence). CDR3 in amino acids: CASSFGSTEAFF. In DNA, the CDR3 is TGTGCCAGCAGCTTTGGGAGCACTGAAGCTTTCTTT.

The chain recombines TRBV5-4 with TRBJ1-4, with 8 positions matching TRBD1. The CDR3 length is 15 residues. Germline V gives CDR1 SGHNT, CDR2 YYREEE (reference sequence). With 4 bases clipped from V and 6 bases from J, the junction kept 8 bases outside the gene matches. The CDR3 sequence: CASSKTGAGDEKLFF. The CDR3 coding sequence is TGTGCCAGCAGCAAGACAGGGGCGGGTGATGAAAAACTGTTTTTT.

The chain combines TRBV7-2 with TRBJ1-5; maybe TRBD1 (5 bases). The CDR3 contains 16 residues. Trimming took off 1 base at V and 3 bases at J, with 13 bases between the two ends. CDR1 is SGHTA and CDR2 is FQGNSA in the germline V gene. CDR3 coding DNA: TGTGCCAGCAGCTTAGTTGGGGCAGGGAACAATCAGCCCCAGCATTTT. This codes for CASSLVGAGNNQPQHF. Based on the CDR3 plus reference TRBV7-2 and TRBJ1-5, the full variable domain is GAGVSQSPSNKVTEKGKDVELRCDPISGHTALYWYRQSLGQGLEFLIYFQGNSAPDKSGLPSDRFSAERTGGSVSTLTIQRTQQEDSAVYLCASSLVGAGNNQPQHFGDGTRLSIL.

This clone was recorded once. The gene calls are TRBV6-5 and TRBJ1-5, with 8 bases identical to TRBD1. The CDR3 is 15 residues long. Germline V gene lookup returns CDR1 MNHEY and CDR2 SVGAGI. V shed 4 bases, J shed 4 bases, and the junction held 6 bases outside the gene matches. CDR3 coding DNA: TGTGCCAGCAGTTTCTCAACAGGGGGAAATCAGCCCCAGCATTTT. Translation: CASSFSTGGNQPQHF.

This clone was seen a handful of times. V gene TRBV6-1 combines with J gene TRBJ1-4, with D hard to call. The CDR3 runs to 13 residues. Germline CDR1 is MNHNS and CDR2 is SASEGT. The ends were cut back, 3 bases at V and 8 bases at J, with 10 bases in the middle. CDR3 sequence reads: CASSDFEWEKLFF. The CDR3 nucleotides read TGTGCCAGCAGTGACTTTGAGTGGGAAAAACTGTTTTTT.

The chain has TRBV4-2 and TRBJ2-7; 7 bases line up with TRBD1. CDR3 length: 14 amino acids. The ends lost 3 bases at V and 4 bases at J; junction bases unmatched: 6. The V gene's germline CDR1 is LGHNA and CDR2 YNFKEQ. CDR3: CASSQATGRYEQYF. The CDR3 nucleotides are TGTGCCAGCAGCCAGGCGACAGGGCGGTACGAGCAGTACTTC.

V and J are TRBV28 and TRBJ2-2; TRBD1 matches 8 bases. Germline assignment: CDR1 MDHEN and CDR2 SYDVKM. The CDR3 length is 13 residues. The V gene end was trimmed by 7 bases and the J gene end by 4 bases; junction bases not matched to a gene: 2. CDR3 DNA sequence: TGTGCCAGCAAAACAGGGGGCACCGGGGAGCTGTTTTTT. It specifies CASKTGGTGELFF.

This chain links TRBV4-3 with TRBJ2-3; 11 bases align to TRBD2. This CDR3 comprises 17 residues. The V gene end was trimmed by 1 base and the J gene end by 2 bases; junction bases not matched to a gene: 5. Germline V gene sequence: CDR1 LGHNA, CDR2 YSLEER. The CDR3 loop is CASSQGPTSGVTDTQYF. The CDR3 DNA is TGCGCCAGCAGCCAAGGTCCGACTAGCGGGGTCACAGATACGCAGTATTTT.

The chain links TRBV19 to TRBJ1-2; possibly TRBD1 for D (6 bases). CDR3 length: 15 amino acids. Germline lookup yields CDR1 LNHDA and CDR2 SQIVND (reference sequence). With 5 bases removed from V and 3 bases from J, the gap between germline ends came to 16 bases. DNA of the CDR3: TGTGCCAGTAGTTCCATGGGACAATTCCACTATGGCTACACCTTC. Protein: CASSSMGQFHYGYTF.

The chain links TRBV15 to TRBJ2-1, with 8 bases that match TRBD2. J was trimmed by 5 bases and V by 0 bases; bases with no gene match: 15. CDR1 is LNHNV, CDR2 YYDKDF, per germline (reference sequence). The CDR3 consists of 19 residues. Here the CDR3 DNA reads TGTGCCACCAGCAGAGATTTCGGCCGAACGGGGGGGAGGAACAATGAGCAGTTCTTC. Translated, it gives CATSRDFGRTGGRNNEQFF. Based on the CDR3 plus reference TRBV15 and TRBJ2-1, the full variable domain is DAMVIQNPRYQVTQFGKPVTLSCSQTLNHNVMYWYQQKSSQAPKLLFHYYDKDFNNEADTPDNFQSRRPNTSFCFLDIRSPGLGDTAMYLCATSRDFGRTGGRNNEQFFGPGTRLTVL.

The rearrangement links TRBV6-4 to TRBJ2-5; tentative D call: TRBD2 (5 bases). V lost 10 bases and J lost 3, with 21 bases in between. This CDR3 is built from 15 residues. Germline V gives CDR1 MRHNA, CDR2 SNTAGT. CDR3 amino acids: CAIIISMSGKETQYF. The CDR3 DNA is TGTGCCATCATTATAAGCATGTCGGGGAAAGAGACCCAGTACTTC.

The rearrangement links TRBV2 to TRBJ2-5; a possible D gene is TRBD2 (5 bases). In germline, CDR1 is SNHLY, CDR2 FYNNEI. The CDR3 runs to 14 residues. Deletions cut 6 bases from V and 2 bases from J, with 13 bases between. As DNA, the CDR3 is TGTGCCAGCAGGCAGCGGACCATACAAGAGACCCAGTACTTC. Amino acids: CASRQRTIQETQYF. Looking up the rest from reference TRBV2 and TRBJ2-5 gives the full variable domain: EPEVTQTPSHQVTQMGQEVILRCVPISNHLYFYWYRQILGQKVEFLVSFYNNEISEKSEIFDDQFSVERPDGSNFTLKIRSTKLEDSAMYFCASRQRTIQETQYFGPGTRLLVL.

V gene TRBV6-5 combines with J gene TRBJ1-4; tentatively, D is TRBD1 (5 bases). V lost 4 bases and J 3 bases, leaving 12 bases between the germline ends. Germline V gives CDR1 MNHEY, CDR2 SVGAGI. CDR3 length: 15 amino acids. The CDR3 protein is CASSSPGKANEKLFF. In DNA, the CDR3 is TGTGCCAGCAGTTCCCCAGGGAAGGCTAATGAAAAACTGTTTTTT.

In its sample, this clone was seen a few times. The chain combines TRBV5-1 with TRBJ2-7; possible D gene TRBD1, 5 bases. Germline V CDR1 and CDR2: SGHRS, YFSETQ. The CDR3 sequence is 14 residues long. Trimming took off 0 bases at V and 2 bases at J, with 9 bases between the two ends. The CDR3 loop is CASSLVGEPYEQYF. Written as DNA, the CDR3 is TGCGCCAGCAGCTTGGTAGGGGAACCCTACGAGCAGTACTTC. Full variable domain (missing parts from reference TRBV5-1 and TRBJ2-7): KAGVTQTPRYLIKTRGQQVTLSCSPISGHRSVSWYQQTPGQGLQFLFEYFSETQRNKGNFPGRFSGRQFSNSRSEMNVSTLELGDSALYLCASSLVGEPYEQYFGPGTRLTVT.

This sequence joins TRBV2 and TRBJ2-5; D remains unclear. The CDR3 spans 11 residues. Germline CDR1 reads SNHLY; CDR2 reads FYNNEI. V dropped 5 bases and J dropped 2 bases, with 3 bases sitting between them. The CDR3 region has the DNA TGTGCCAGCAGTCTTCAAGAGACCCAGTACTTC. Its translation is CASSLQETQYF. Combining the CDR3 with reference TRBV2 and TRBJ2-5 gives the whole variable domain EPEVTQTPSHQVTQMGQEVILRCVPISNHLYFYWYRQILGQKVEFLVSFYNNEISEKSEIFDDQFSVERPDGSNFTLKIRSTKLEDSAMYFCASSLQETQYFGPGTRLLVL.

The chain carries TRBV6-6 and TRBJ2-7; tentative D call: TRBD1 (6 bases). The length of the CDR3 is 13 residues. Between the trimmed V and J ends, which lost 6 bases and 0 bases, there was a span of 9 bases. CDR1 and CDR2 from the germline V gene are MNHNY and SVGAGI (reference sequence). CDR3 in amino acids: CASSRQDSYEQYF. CDR3 in DNA: TGTGCCAGCAGCCGACAGGACTCCTACGAGCAGTACTTC.

The chain couples TRBV7-9 to TRBJ1-1; D is possibly TRBD1 (5 bases). The CDR3 runs to 13 residues. Germline V gene lookup returns CDR1 SEHNR and CDR2 FQNEAQ (reference sequence). V lost 4 bases, J lost 1 base, and 7 bases lay in between. The CDR3 DNA follows: TGTGCCAGCAGCTCCCAGGGGAACACTGAAGCTTTCTTT. Amino acids: CASSSQGNTEAFF.

This chain uses TRBV2 with TRBJ1-4; 7 nucleotides match TRBD1. Germline V gene data show CDR1 as SNHLY and CDR2 as FYNNEI. V gave up 9 bases and J gave up 8 bases; unmatched junction bases: 9. The length of the CDR3 is 13 residues. The CDR3 DNA sequence: TGTGCCAGTTCTTGGTCAGGGGGGGAAAAACTGTTTTTT. This gives the protein CASSWSGGEKLFF.

The chain is built from TRBV9 and TRBJ2-5; possibly TRBD2 for D (6 bases). The J call is uncertain, as TRBJ2-7 better fits the DNA end. The CDR3 covers 15 residues. Germline lookup yields CDR1 SGDLS and CDR2 YYNGEE. This CDR3 is CASSESGGTLYEQYF. The DNA for the CDR3 is TGTGCCAGCAGCGAGAGTGGGGGGACCCTATACGAGCAGTACTTC.

This chain links TRBV6-5 with TRBJ1-5; D is possibly TRBD1 (5 bases). The V gene's germline CDR1 is MNHEY and CDR2 SVGAGI. The CDR3 extends over 14 amino acids. Deletions cut 4 bases from V and 6 bases from J, with 13 bases between. The CDR3 protein is CASSSAGLGQPQHF. CDR3 nucleotide sequence: TGTGCCAGCAGTTCGGCAGGGCTAGGTCAGCCCCAGCATTTT.